This record looks at one TCR beta chain sequence and its context. Its specificity is not known. This entry is derived from a study of cytomegalovirus exposure and HLA in healthy donors. Study-level background: Approximately 81% of around 400 genotyped donors fell in the Caucasian-associated ancestry cluster.

Regarding the study as a whole: When a later analysis compared HLA-associated TCR beta chains with equally common others, the HLA-associated chains turned out to be more clonally expanded and to have lower generation probabilities.

CDR1 and CDR2 (germline): LNHDA, SQIVND (reference sequence). The trim removed 3 bases at V and 7 bases at J, leaving 2 bases unmatched. This CDR3 spans 14 amino acids. A multiplex PCR was run with 60 Vbeta primers and 13 Jbeta primers. Using immunoSEQ multiplex PCR, the repertoire was profiled, and TCRdb retains in-frame clones only, with some absent. Counted here are some 77,000 clones, about 80% occurring once; the ten biggest clones make up 20% to 25%. Sequenced material: PBMCs. The chain carries TRBV19 and TRBJ2-1; 11 bases align to TRBD1. The sequence was collected from a woman in her forties or fifties in good health and CMV-seropositive. CDR3 nucleotides: TGTGCCAGTAGTATCGGGGACAGGGGGAATGAGCAGTTCTTC. This translates into CASSIGDRGNEQFF. Full variable domain (outside the CDR3, taken from reference TRBV19 and TRBJ2-1): DGGITQSPKYLFRKEGQNVTLSCEQNLNHDAMYWYRQDPGQGLRLIYYSQIVNDFQKGDIAEGYSVSREKKESFPLTVTSAQKNPTAFYLCASSIGDRGNEQFFGPGTRLTVL.